The rows below give T cell receptor beta chains drawn from one sample of a study of cytomegalovirus exposure and HLA in healthy donors. Method: immunoSEQ multiplex PCR; TCRdb's copy keeps in-frame clones and lacks some. The table records about 140,000 clones, 73% of them present only once. Sequences were obtained from PBMCs. The receptors originated from a human donor in good health. Both conserved end residues are part of each CDR3. The D gene is left open where the match is weak. The size of a clone is reported for some rows only, either as once, few or many, or as a class for expanded clones.

j_call,d_call,v_call,clone_size,cdr3_nt,cdr3_aa
TRBJ1-2,TRBD1,TRBV7-9,.,TGTTCCAGCAGCTTAGAAGGGGGCGGCTACACCTTC,CSSSLEGGGYTF
TRBJ2-7,TRBD2,TRBV15,.,TGTGCCACCAGCAGAGATATCGGACTAGGTGCCGAGCAGTACTTC,CATSRDIGLGAEQYF
TRBJ2-3,.,TRBV5-4,.,TGTGCCAGCAGCCGGAGTTTGAGAACTAGCACAGATACGCAGTATTTT,CASSRSLRTSTDTQYF
TRBJ2-7,.,TRBV21-1,.,TGTGCCAGGCTACATTACCCCTTAGGAGGAGGGCCTGGAGAGCAGTACTTC,CARLHYPLGGGPGEQYF
TRBJ1-1,TRBD1,TRBV6-1,.,TGTGCCAGCAGTTGGGGGACAGAGGCTTTCTTT,CASSWGTEAFF
TRBJ2-5,TRBD2,TRBV11-3,.,TGTGCCAGCAGCCCCGGGACTAGCGGTCGAGGGGCCCAGTACTTC,CASSPGTSGRGAQYF
TRBJ2-7,.,TRBV7-2,.,TGTGCCAGCAGCTTATGGGCTACCTACGAGCAGTACTTC,CASSLWATYEQYF
TRBJ2-2,.,TRBV4-1,.,TGCGCCAGCCAGAGAGGGCGGAACACCGGGGAGCTGTTTTTT,CASQRGRNTGELFF
TRBJ1-2,.,TRBV5-6,few,TGTGCCAGCAGCTTGGGGGCCGTTGGAGGGGTTAACTATGGCTACACCTTC,CASSLGAVGGVNYGYTF
TRBJ1-2,TRBD1,TRBV28,.,TGTGCCAGCAGTTTTGGACAGGGTCGCTACACCTTC,CASSFGQGRYTF
TRBJ2-1,.,TRBV9,.,TGTGCCAGCAGCGTAGGGGGAAGCGGTAAACGTGAGCAGTTCTTC,CASSVGGSGKREQFF
TRBJ2-1,TRBD2,TRBV30,.,TGTGCCTGGGTGGGGACTAGCGTATACAATGAGCAGTTCTTC,CAWVGTSVYNEQFF
TRBJ2-7,TRBD1,TRBV7-2,.,TGTGCCAGCAGCTCCGACAGGGGCACGTCCTACGAGCAGTACTTC,CASSSDRGTSYEQYF
TRBJ2-7,TRBD1,TRBV7-2,.,TGTGCCAGCAGCCCGCGGACAGGTCCCTACGAGCAGTACTTC,CASSPRTGPYEQYF
TRBJ1-2,.,TRBV27,.,TGTGCCAGCAGTTTAAACAGCCCGGAAGGCTACACCTTC,CASSLNSPEGYTF
TRBJ2-3,.,TRBV11-2,few,TGTGCCAGCAGCTTAGATAGGCAGGGCAGCACAGATACGCAGTATTTT,CASSLDRQGSTDTQYF
TRBJ2-7,.,TRBV2,.,TGTGCCAGCAGTGGAGGTGAAGCGAAAGCCACCTACGAGCAGTACTTC,CASSGGEAKATYEQYF
TRBJ2-1,.,TRBV30,.,TGTGCCTGGGAATCGGACAGCTACAATGAGCAGTTCTTC,CAWESDSYNEQFF
TRBJ2-7,.,TRBV19,.,TGTGCCAGTAGTATACGCCGCCTGTTCTACGAGCAGTACTTC,CASSIRRLFYEQYF
TRBJ2-7,.,TRBV5-1,.,TGCGCCAGCAGCTTGGTACAGGGGAGGTACGAGCAGTACTTC,CASSLVQGRYEQYF
TRBJ1-2,.,TRBV11-3,.,TGTGCCAGCAGCTTAGATGGATCGGGGGGCGTCTATGGCTACACCTTC,CASSLDGSGGVYGYTF
TRBJ1-2,TRBD1,TRBV2,.,TGTGCCAGCAGTGATAGTTCGGGACAGGGTAAAGATGGCTACACCTTC,CASSDSSGQGKDGYTF
TRBJ1-1,TRBD1,TRBV11-2,few,TGTGCCAGCAGCCAGGACAGGTTCCCGAACACTGAAGCTTTCTTT,CASSQDRFPNTEAFF
TRBJ2-3,TRBD2,TRBV10-3,few,TGTGCCATCAGTGAAGCTACGCTAGCGGGGGGGCCAACAGATACGCAGTATTTT,CAISEATLAGGPTDTQYF
TRBJ2-2,.,TRBV5-1,.,TGCGCCAGCAGCTTGGGGGTCGCGGGCACCGGGGAGCTGTTTTTT,CASSLGVAGTGELFF
TRBJ1-2,.,TRBV6-1,.,TGTGCCAGCAGTGAGCGGGGCGGGTGGGGCTACACCTTC,CASSERGGWGYTF
TRBJ2-1,.,TRBV4-1,few,TGCGCCAGCAGCCAAGGGACGACTAGGTGGAATGAGCAGTTCTTC,CASSQGTTRWNEQFF
TRBJ1-4,.,TRBV5-1,few,TGCGCCAGCAGCGTAACAGGATCTAATGAAAAACTGTTTTTT,CASSVTGSNEKLFF
TRBJ2-5,TRBD2,TRBV6-5,.,TGTGCCAGCAGTTACTCTGGTACTAGCGGGTTGGAGACCCAGTACTTC,CASSYSGTSGLETQYF
TRBJ2-3,TRBD2,TRBV9,.,TGTGCCAGCAGCGGTAGCGGGAGCACAGATACGCAGTATTTT,CASSGSGSTDTQYF
TRBJ2-1,.,TRBV7-9,.,TGTGCCAGCAGCTTCGGTTCATCCTACAATGAGCAGTTCTTC,CASSFGSSYNEQFF